This TCR beta chain is from a study of blood T cells in healthy people across ages. Study-level information: Capturing about one barcoded beta molecule per two T cells was achieved by template switching. Study outcomes and limitations: Donors of long life had a larger count of naive CD4+ cells and greater diversity than aged donors. While age rose, TCR beta diversity per million T cells dropped in a roughly linear way.

A second PCR of roughly 7 to 11 cycles used a sample-barcoded 5' primer and a J-beta primer mix. TCRdb used MiXCR to reprocess the 5' RACE reads, holding one entry per CDR3 protein. The sample holds approximately 1.5 million distinct CDR3 sequences, roughly two fifths seen once. As regards this clonotype: Its matching antigen is unknown.

Germline CDR1 and CDR2: MNHEY and SVGAGI. V gave up 0 bases and J gave up 4 bases; unmatched junction bases: 5. This CDR3 spans 16 amino acids. This rearrangement joins TRBV6-5 to TRBJ2-3; TRBD2 aligns across 9 bases. The clonotype originates from a woman aged 18-29 years in good health. The sample was blood. CDR3 residues: CASSYSGGRGSDTQYF. The CDR3 region has the DNA TGTGCCAGCAGTTACTCTGGCGGGAGGGGATCAGATACGCAGTATTTT.